Following are 31 T cell receptor beta chains from one sample sequenced in a study of OX40 agonist ivuxolimab in advanced cancers. Assay used: immunoSEQ multiplex PCR; TCRdb lists only in-frame clones, some missing. Seen here are roughly 70,000 clones, around 86% observed once, and the top ten hold 0.35% to 0.5%. Material: CD4+ or CD8+ T cells sorted from blood, obtained in a trial of the OX40 agonist ivuxolimab. These receptors came from an adult with an advanced solid tumor such as melanoma, head and neck, liver or kidney cancer.

CDR3 sequence: CASSSRQGPYEQYF. For the CDR3, the DNA is TGTGCCAGCAGCAGTCGACAGGGCCCGTACGAGCAGTACTTC. The rearrangement joins TRBV7-2 to TRBJ2-5; 7 bases agree with TRBD1. The J call may be faulty, since TRBJ2-7 better matches the DNA end. The germline V gene has CDR1 SGHTA and CDR2 FQGNSA. CDR3 length: 14 residues.

V is TRBV28 and J is TRBJ1-4; 7 positions agree with TRBD1. Trimming at V came to 5 bases and at J to 8 bases, leaving 11 bases not matched to a gene. The CDR3 consists of 15 residues. Germline-derived CDR1 and CDR2 are MDHEN and SYDVKM. CDR3 loop: CASSANRGLREKLFF. CDR3 in DNA: TGTGCCAGCAGTGCTAACAGGGGCCTTCGAGAAAAACTGTTTTTT.

This chain connects TRBV10-3 to TRBJ2-6; D perhaps matches TRBD1 (6 bases). Germline assignment: CDR1 ENHRY and CDR2 SYGVKD. This CDR3 has 18 residues. The V gene lost 5 bases and the J gene lost 3 bases, with 20 bases spanning the gap. The DNA of the CDR3 is TGTGCCATCAGTAACCTACAGGGCCTGTCACTTGGGGCCAACGTCCTGACTTTC. Protein sequence: CAISNLQGLSLGANVLTF.

For this clone: The DNA is omitted, as the CDR3 cannot be located on it reliably, and the CDR3 follows TCRdb's listing. The chain uses TRBV1 and TRBJ2-5; the D call in the table, TRBD1, was not verified against the DNA. TRBV1 is flagged as a pseudogene. Ends included, the CDR3 has 12 residues. CDR3 region: CTSSWGNGTQYF.

The table lists this clone with a few counts. The chain carries TRBV6-1 and TRBJ2-7; no clear D. The CDR3 length is 15 residues. V gave up 2 bases and J gave up 0 bases, with 11 bases separating them. CDR1 is MNHNS and CDR2 is SASEGT in the germline V gene. The CDR3 here is CASSETPKSSYEQYF. CDR3 sequence (DNA): TGTGCCAGCAGTGAAACGCCCAAGAGCTCCTACGAGCAGTACTTC.

This clone was picked up one time. The chain joins TRBV29-1 to TRBJ2-5; 10 bases map to TRBD2. The CDR3 contains 16 residues. CDR1 and CDR2 (germline): SQVTM, ANQGSEA. The ends lost 4 bases at V and 4 bases at J; junction bases unmatched: 12. The CDR3 spells CSVVEGSGGPGETQYF. The CDR3 DNA reads TGCAGCGTTGTCGAGGGTAGCGGGGGGCCGGGAGAGACCCAGTACTTC.

This chain uses TRBV5-1 with TRBJ2-1; maybe TRBD1 (6 bases). The CDR3 is 14 residues long. With 6 bases removed from V and 4 bases from J, the gap between germline ends came to 14 bases. CDR1 is SGHRS, CDR2 YFSETQ, per germline. In DNA form, the CDR3 reads TGCGCCAGCACCCGGGTGGGGGCTTACAATGAGCAGTTCTTC. Amino acids: CASTRVGAYNEQFF.

The chain combines TRBV6-5 with TRBJ1-2, with 7 bases that match TRBD1. CDR1 and CDR2 (germline): MNHEY, SVGAGI. The CDR3 has 13 amino acids. V gave up 6 bases and J gave up 4 bases; unmatched junction bases: 5. In nucleotides, the CDR3 is TGTGCCAGCAGCCGAAACAGGGGCTATGGCTACACCTTC. Translated, it gives CASSRNRGYGYTF.

The table lists this clone with a count of one. The V and J genes are TRBV23-1 and TRBJ2-7, with 7 nucleotides matching TRBD1. TRBV23-1 belongs to the ORF category, with a function that is uncertain. CDR3 size: 14 residues. Losses at the gene ends were 2 bases for V and 6 bases for J; bases not matched to a gene: 7. In nucleotides, the CDR3 is TGCGCCAGCAGTCAACCGGGACAGTCTAGCGAGCAGTACGTC. This encodes CASSQPGQSSEQYV.

The chain employs TRBV5-1 and TRBJ2-1; D possibly corresponds to TRBD1 (5 bases). Germline V gene lookup returns CDR1 SGHRS and CDR2 YFSETQ. The CDR3 runs 15 residues. The germline V and J ends were trimmed by 0 bases and 7 bases, with 14 bases remaining between them. The CDR3 nucleotides read TGCGCCAGCAGCTTGGCCCTGACAGAAAGTAATGAGCAGTTCTTC. This encodes CASSLALTESNEQFF.

The rearrangement links TRBV5-4 to TRBJ1-4; D uncertain. The CDR3 sequence is 16 residues long. Germline V gene data show CDR1 as SGHNT and CDR2 as YYREEE (reference sequence). The V gene lost 1 base and the J gene lost 5 bases, with 15 bases spanning the gap. CDR3 sequence reads: CASSLLSPYQNEKLFF. The CDR3 DNA reads TGTGCCAGCAGCTTGTTGTCCCCCTACCAAAATGAAAAACTGTTTTTT.

V gene TRBV7-2 combines with J gene TRBJ1-1, with D possibly TRBD1 on 5 matching bases. The V gene's germline CDR1 is SGHTA and CDR2 FQGNSA. V was pared by 2 bases and J by 5 bases, with 12 bases between. This CDR3 comprises 14 residues. CDR3 sequence reads: CASSLTAGPTEAFF. The CDR3 DNA reads TGTGCCAGCAGCTTAACGGCAGGGCCGACTGAAGCTTTCTTT.

This clone came up a few times. V usage is TRBV11-2 and J usage is TRBJ1-2; 8 positions match TRBD1. Germline V gene lookup returns CDR1 SGHAT and CDR2 FQNNGV. V lost 6 bases and J lost 5; bases outside the gene matches: 5. CDR3 length equals 13 residues. CDR3 in DNA: TGTGCCAGCAGGGGACAGGAGATATATGGCTACACCTTC. Protein product: CASRGQEIYGYTF.

V gene TRBV7-9 combines with J gene TRBJ2-5, with D unresolved. Germline lookup yields CDR1 SEHNR and CDR2 FQNEAQ (reference sequence). The CDR3 is 14 residues long. Trimming left V 4 bases short and J 5 bases short, with 14 bases between. In nucleotides, the CDR3 is TGTGCCAGCAGCTCCACGACCCTGGGGGAGACCCAGTACTTC. This sequence encodes CASSSTTLGETQYF.

V usage is TRBV18 and J usage is TRBJ1-1; no definite D call. V lost 4 bases and J 0 bases, leaving 15 bases between the germline ends. CDR3 length equals 16 residues. CDR1 and CDR2 from the germline V gene are KGHSH and LQKENI. CDR3 sequence reads: CASSHSGYQMNTEAFF. CDR3 nucleotides: TGTGCCAGCTCACATTCGGGTTATCAGATGAACACTGAAGCTTTCTTT.

The genes are TRBV5-4 and TRBJ2-3; D is perhaps TRBD2 (5 bases). Germline CDR1 is SGHNT and CDR2 is YYREEE (reference sequence). The CDR3 length is 13 residues. The germline V and J ends were trimmed by 7 bases and 1 base, with 10 bases remaining between them. The CDR3: CASLARGTDTQYF. CDR3 DNA sequence: TGTGCCAGCCTAGCTAGGGGCACAGATACGCAGTATTTT.

The chain is built from TRBV6-5 and TRBJ1-5, with a possible D match to TRBD1 (6 bases). The CDR3 runs to 15 residues. V shed 4 bases and J shed 6 bases, with 16 bases lying between them. Germline CDR1 is MNHEY and CDR2 is SVGAGI. Here the CDR3 DNA reads TGTGCCAGCAGTTTCCGGGGGCCCTCCGGTCAGCCCCAGCATTTT. Protein: CASSFRGPSGQPQHF.

The rearrangement joins TRBV5-4 to TRBJ1-4; 7 positions agree with TRBD1. The V gene's germline CDR1 is SGHNT and CDR2 YYREEE (reference sequence). The trim removed 4 bases at V and 2 bases at J, leaving 5 bases unmatched. This CDR3 contains 15 residues. The CDR3 DNA is TGTGCCAGCAGCCAGGGGGGGTCGACTAATGAAAAACTGTTTTTT. Its translation: CASSQGGSTNEKLFF.

V and J are TRBV5-6 and TRBJ2-6; D gene ambiguous. The CDR3 has 16 amino acids. Between the trimmed V and J ends, which lost 5 bases and 1 base, there was a span of 13 bases. Germline CDR1 SGHDT, CDR2 YYEEEE. CDR3 residues: CASRYGPRSGANVLTF. The CDR3 bases are TGTGCCAGCAGGTACGGACCGAGATCTGGGGCCAACGTCCTGACTTTC.

The rearrangement joins TRBV9 to TRBJ2-1, with a weak D call TRBD2 (7 bases). The V gene lost 0 bases and the J gene lost 4 bases, with 11 bases spanning the gap. CDR1 SGDLS and CDR2 YYNGEE come from the germline V gene. The CDR3 runs to 15 residues. The CDR3 here is CASSVEGGRYNEQFF. The DNA for the CDR3 is TGTGCCAGCAGCGTAGAGGGGGGGCGGTACAATGAGCAGTTCTTC.

V and J are TRBV2 and TRBJ2-3; D gene unclear. The CDR3 consists of 13 residues. Germline CDR1 is SNHLY and CDR2 is FYNNEI. V lost 8 bases to trimming and J lost 3 bases, with 12 bases between them. The CDR3 coding sequence is TGTGCCAGCCTATTCCCAGGTACAGATACGCAGTATTTT. Translated: CASLFPGTDTQYF.

This clone was observed a few times. This rearrangement joins TRBV6-1 to TRBJ2-7; D call uncertain. The CDR3 has 12 amino acids. Germline V CDR1 and CDR2: MNHNS, SASEGT. V dropped 4 bases and J dropped 6 bases, with 10 bases sitting between them. In nucleotides, the CDR3 is TGTGCCAGCAGTGTAAGATGGAGCGAGCAGTACGTC. It is translated as CASSVRWSEQYV.

The chain links TRBV19 to TRBJ1-2; D remains unclear. V was cut by 3 bases and J by 3 bases, with 8 bases left in between. The germline gives CDR1 LNHDA, CDR2 SQIVND (reference sequence). The CDR3 has 13 residues. This chain's CDR3 is CASSIPQDYGYTF. The CDR3 DNA reads as TGTGCCAGTAGTATCCCCCAAGACTATGGCTACACCTTC. The full variable domain, completed using reference TRBV19 and TRBJ1-2, is DGGITQSPKYLFRKEGQNVTLSCEQNLNHDAMYWYRQDPGQGLRLIYYSQIVNDFQKGDIAEGYSVSREKKESFPLTVTSAQKNPTAFYLCASSIPQDYGYTFGSGTRLTVV.

The chain employs TRBV30 and TRBJ1-5; unclear D gene. This CDR3 is 15 amino acids long. Between the trimmed V and J ends, which lost 0 bases and 4 bases, there was a span of 13 bases. The germline CDR1 and CDR2 sequences are GTSNPN and SVGIG (reference sequence). As DNA, the CDR3 is TGTGCCTGGAGTGTAAAATCGTCCCGGAATCAGCCCCAGCATTTT. Translation: CAWSVKSSRNQPQHF.

This chain connects TRBV10-3 to TRBJ1-4; 9 bases match TRBD1. After removal of 6 bases from V and 5 bases from J, the junction contained 4 bases not matched to a gene. The CDR3 spans 14 residues. The germline CDR1 and CDR2 sequences are ENHRY and SYGVKD. DNA of the CDR3: TGTGCCATCAGCCCGGGACAGGGCAATGAAAAACTGTTTTTT. Translating it yields CAISPGQGNEKLFF.

The chain carries TRBV19 and TRBJ1-1; D may be TRBD1 (5 bases). The CDR3 has 17 residues. The germline V and J ends were trimmed by 6 bases and 4 bases, with 24 bases remaining between them. The germline CDR1 and CDR2 sequences are LNHDA and SQIVND (reference sequence). CDR3 DNA sequence: TGTGCCAGTAGGGCCGGGACCCAGTCTTTTTGGGCCACTGAAGCTTTCTTT. It yields the protein CASRAGTQSFWATEAFF.

The V and J genes are TRBV7-2 and TRBJ2-5; D is tentatively TRBD1 or TRBD2 (5 bases each). V lost 5 bases and J 5 bases, leaving 15 bases between the germline ends. There are 14 residues in the CDR3. Germline CDR1 and CDR2: SGHTA and FQGNSA. This CDR3 reads CASSLRGSAETQYF. CDR3 DNA: TGTGCCAGCAGCCTGAGGGGTTCGGCGGAGACCCAGTACTTC. Looking up the rest from reference TRBV7-2 and TRBJ2-5 gives the full variable domain: GAGVSQSPSNKVTEKGKDVELRCDPISGHTALYWYRQSLGQGLEFLIYFQGNSAPDKSGLPSDRFSAERTGGSVSTLTIQRTQQEDSAVYLCASSLRGSAETQYFGPGTRLLVL.

The genes are TRBV28 and TRBJ2-2; D remains unclear. Trimming pared 8 bases from V and 1 base from J, leaving 8 bases between. This CDR3 contains 13 residues. Germline loops: CDR1 MDHEN, CDR2 SYDVKM. The chain's CDR3 is CASDGGNTGELFF. The CDR3 DNA is TGTGCCAGCGACGGCGGGAACACCGGGGAGCTGTTTTTT.

The chain has TRBV19 and TRBJ2-2; TRBD1 agrees at 8 bases. The CDR3 is made up of 16 amino acids. The ends lost 6 bases at V and 1 base at J; junction bases unmatched: 7. The V gene's germline CDR1 is LNHDA and CDR2 SQIVND (reference sequence). The DNA for the CDR3 is TGTGCCAGTAGGATACAGGGGGTGATGAACACCGGGGAGCTGTTTTTT. Translation gives CASRIQGVMNTGELFF.

The chain carries TRBV5-1 and TRBJ2-7; 8 nucleotides match TRBD1. The CDR3 sequence is 14 residues long. V was pared by 4 bases and J by 3 bases, with 6 bases of the junction left unmatched. Germline loops: CDR1 SGHRS, CDR2 YFSETQ. The CDR3 sequence is CASSIGQGFYEQYF. The CDR3 region has the DNA TGCGCCAGCAGCATAGGACAGGGATTCTACGAGCAGTACTTC.

The gene calls are TRBV28 and TRBJ2-7; TRBD1 matches at 8 bases. CDR1 is MDHEN and CDR2 is SYDVKM in the germline V gene. This CDR3 has 15 amino acids. Unmatched junction bases numbered 11, after V lost 5 bases and J lost 5 bases. The CDR3 bases are TGTGCCAGCAGTCCGCTGGGACAGGCTCCTCACGAGCAGTACGTC. Translated, it gives CASSPLGQAPHEQYV.